The 5 T cell receptor beta chains below come from one sample, sequenced in a study of OX40 agonist ivuxolimab in advanced cancers. Sequenced by immunoSEQ multiplex PCR; TCRdb stores in-frame clones only, minus some. Of about 82,000 clones in the sample, 75% to 90% were seen once. The source was CD4+ or CD8+ T cells sorted from blood, collected in a trial of the OX40 agonist ivuxolimab. The receptor source for this set is an adult with an advanced solid tumor such as melanoma, head and neck, liver or kidney cancer.

This chain joins TRBV28 and TRBJ1-6, with 11 bases lining up with TRBD1. The CDR3 sequence is 15 residues long. The germline V gene encodes CDR1 MDHEN and CDR2 SYDVKM. Trimming took 4 bases from V and 13 from J; bases not matched to a gene: 9. The DNA for the CDR3 is TGTGCCAGCAGTTCCTCTGGACAGGGGGCTTCGCCCCTCCACTTT. It specifies CASSSSGQGASPLHF.

The gene calls are TRBV5-4 and TRBJ2-2; no firm D call. CDR3 length equals 13 residues. The V end lost 9 bases, the J end lost 6 bases, and 15 bases lay between the germline ends. Germline-derived CDR1 and CDR2 are SGHNT and YYREEE (reference sequence). CDR3 sequence: CATTHKVPGELFF. In DNA form, the CDR3 reads TGTGCCACCACTCATAAAGTACCCGGGGAGCTGTTTTTT.

The chain recombines TRBV5-1 with TRBJ2-7, with D tentatively TRBD2 (5 bases). The CDR3 length is 14 residues. Deletions cut 1 base from V and 7 bases from J, with 15 bases between. Germline V gives CDR1 SGHRS, CDR2 YFSETQ. The CDR3 spells CASSLNAHPGEQYF. The DNA of the CDR3 is TGCGCCAGCAGCTTGAACGCCCACCCGGGGGAGCAGTACTTC.

The V gene is TRBV4-1, the J gene TRBJ1-5, with 10 positions matching TRBD1. Germline CDR1 and CDR2: MGHRA and YSYEKL. Trimming took 3 bases from V and 3 from J; bases not matched to a gene: 8. This CDR3 contains 17 residues. CDR3 bases: TGCGCCAGCAGCCATCACCCGGGACAGGGGCCCAATCAGCCCCAGCATTTT. Translated: CASSHHPGQGPNQPQHF.

In its sample, this clone was seen once. V usage is TRBV5-4 and J usage is TRBJ1-1, with 10 bases that match TRBD1. The CDR3 totals 12 residues. V was pared by 4 bases and J by 11 bases, with 5 bases of the junction left unmatched. Germline CDR1 reads SGHNT; CDR2 reads YYREEE (reference sequence). CDR3 coding DNA: TGTGCCAGCAGCCTCGACAGGGGGCGGGCTTTCTTT. Encoded protein: CASSLDRGRAFF. The entire variable domain, with the rest obtained from reference TRBV5-4 and TRBJ1-1, is as follows: ETGVTQSPTHLIKTRGQQVTLRCSSQSGHNTVSWYQQALGQGPQFIFQYYREEENGRGNFPPRFSGLQFPNYSSELNVNALELDDSALYLCASSLDRGRAFFGQGTRLTVV.